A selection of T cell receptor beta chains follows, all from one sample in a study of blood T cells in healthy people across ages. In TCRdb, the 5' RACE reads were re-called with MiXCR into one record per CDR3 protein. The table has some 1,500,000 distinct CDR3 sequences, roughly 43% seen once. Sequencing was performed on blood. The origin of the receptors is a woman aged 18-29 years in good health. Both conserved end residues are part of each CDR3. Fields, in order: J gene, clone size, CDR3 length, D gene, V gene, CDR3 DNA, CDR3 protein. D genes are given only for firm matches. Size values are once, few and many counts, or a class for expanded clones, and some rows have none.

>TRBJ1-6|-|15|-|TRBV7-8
TGTGCCAGCAGCAAACAGGGTTATGAAGGATCACCCCTCCACTTT
CASSKQGYEGSPLHF
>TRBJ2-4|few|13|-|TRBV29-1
TGCAGCGTTGAAGGGACTGCCAAAAACATTCAGTACTTC
CSVEGTAKNIQYF
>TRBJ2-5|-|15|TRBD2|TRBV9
TGTGCCAGCAGCGTAGCGGCTAGCGGGAGTAATGAGCAGTACTTC
CASSVAASGSNEQYF
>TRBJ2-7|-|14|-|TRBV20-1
TGCAGTGCTCGTAATTGGAGGGAGCCCTACGAGCAGTACTTC
CSARNWREPYEQYF
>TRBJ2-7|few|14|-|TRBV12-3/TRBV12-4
TGTGCCAGCAGTAGCCGGGTCGAAGCCTACGAGCAGTACTTC
CASSSRVEAYEQYF
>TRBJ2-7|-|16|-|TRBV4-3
TGCGCCAGCAGCCAAGATATGAAGGGGGTTCGTGATGAGCAGTACTTC
CASSQDMKGVRDEQYF
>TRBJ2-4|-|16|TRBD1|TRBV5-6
TGTGCCAGCGGCCCTTGGGACAGTCTAGCCAAAAACATTCAGTACTTC
CASGPWDSLAKNIQYF
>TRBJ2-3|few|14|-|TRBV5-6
TGTGCCAGCAGCTTCCCCGGAACGGGGGATACGCAGTATTTT
CASSFPGTGDTQYF
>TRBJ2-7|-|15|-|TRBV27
TGTGCCAGCAGTTTATTCCAGGACAGTATTACGGGGCAGTACTTC
CASSLFQDSITGQYF
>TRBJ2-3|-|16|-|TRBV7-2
TGTGCCAGCAGCTTACGCTCGGGTTGGGGCACAGATACGCAGTATTTT
CASSLRSGWGTDTQYF
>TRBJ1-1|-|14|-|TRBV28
TGTGCCACCCAATCCCCTGGGGGCAGGGCTGAAGCTTTCTTT
CATQSPGGRAEAFF
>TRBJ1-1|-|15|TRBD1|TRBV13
TGTGCCAGCAGCTTAGAAGGGACAGGGGACACTGAAGCTTTCTTT
CASSLEGTGDTEAFF
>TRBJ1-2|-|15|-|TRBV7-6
TGTGCCAGCAGCTACCCAACAGACATTAACTATGGCTACACCTTC
CASSYPTDINYGYTF
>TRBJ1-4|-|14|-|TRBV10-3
TGTGCCACCCGTAGCCCAGGCGGTAATGAAAAACTGTTTTTT
CATRSPGGNEKLFF
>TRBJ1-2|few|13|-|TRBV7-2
TGTGCCAGCAGCTTCGGGACACTCTATGGCTACACCTTC
CASSFGTLYGYTF
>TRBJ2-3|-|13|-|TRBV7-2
TGTGCCAGCAGCCCGGCGCGCACAGATACGCAGTATTTT
CASSPARTDTQYF
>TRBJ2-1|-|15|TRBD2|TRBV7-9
TGTGCCAGCAGGTATCTAGCGGGGGGGCACAATGAGCAGTTCTTC
CASRYLAGGHNEQFF
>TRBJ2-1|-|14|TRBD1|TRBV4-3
TGCGCCAGCAGCCATGGGGACAGGGTGTCCGAGCAGTTCTTC
CASSHGDRVSEQFF
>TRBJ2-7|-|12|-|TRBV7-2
TGTGCCAGCAGCTTAGCCTCTTCCGAGCAGTACTTC
CASSLASSEQYF
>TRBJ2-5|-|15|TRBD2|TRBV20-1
TGCAGTGCTATCCGCCTAGCGGGAGGGCCGGAGACCCAGTACTTC
CSAIRLAGGPETQYF
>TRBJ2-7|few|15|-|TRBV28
TGTGCCAGCAGTGTCTTCACCCATTCAACCTACGAGCAGTACTTC
CASSVFTHSTYEQYF